The 16 T cell receptor beta chains reported below all come from one sample, sequenced in a study of beta chain features in type 1 diabetes. These receptors have no identified antigens. Whole-study results and caveats: Type 1 diabetes patients had moderately but significantly shorter TCRB CDR3s in all four CD4+ subsets.

Reverse transcription of all isolated RNA meant that expressed TCRB transcripts were sequenced. Assay used: immunoSEQ multiplex PCR; TCRdb lists only in-frame clones, some missing. Of about 660,000 clones listed, around 15% are singletons. The sequencing sample was made of naive CD4+ T cells from blood. These receptors all come from a man aged 18 to 29 with type 1 diabetes.

This chain joins TRBV4-2 and TRBJ1-2; D remains unclear. V lost 4 bases, J lost 8 bases, and 20 bases lay in between. Germline CDR1 and CDR2: LGHNA and YNFKEQ. There are 15 residues in the CDR3. The CDR3 DNA sequence: TGTGCCAGCAGCCCCCGGGCCTCCCCAGTAAAGGGCTACACCTTC. Amino acids: CASSPRASPVKGYTF.

This clone was seen more than once but under ten times. CDR3 in amino acids: CAWSRNRDTEAFF. CDR3 nucleotides: TGTGCCTGGAGTCGAAATCGGGACACTGAAGCTTTCTTT. V and J are TRBV30 and TRBJ1-1, with D unresolved. CDR1 GTSNPN and CDR2 SVGIG come from the germline V gene (reference sequence). The V end lost 2 bases, the J end lost 3 bases, and 10 bases lay between the germline ends. The CDR3 has 13 residues.

This rearrangement joins TRBV9 to TRBJ2-1; perhaps TRBD2 as D (5 bases). The CDR3 extends over 15 amino acids. Germline V lookup: CDR1 SGDLS, CDR2 YYNGEE. V dropped 0 bases and J dropped 8 bases, with 15 bases sitting between them. CDR3 nucleotides: TGTGCCAGCAGCGTAGGGCCGGGAACTCGGTATGAGCAGTTCTTC. Residues: CASSVGPGTRYEQFF.

Here the CDR3 DNA reads TGCGCCAGCAGCCAGGGGACGGGGGGCGTGACCTACGAGCAGTACTTC. The encoded protein is CASSQGTGGVTYEQYF. The chain employs TRBV4-1 and TRBJ2-7; D is perhaps TRBD2 (7 bases). V was cut by 3 bases and J by 2 bases, with 17 bases left in between. CDR3 length equals 16 residues. Germline V gene lookup returns CDR1 MGHRA and CDR2 YSYEKL.

V and J are TRBV19 and TRBJ2-5; 11 bases match TRBD2. Germline-derived CDR1 and CDR2 are LNHDA and SQIVND (reference sequence). Trimming removed 5 bases from V and 2 bases from J; junction bases left unmatched: 4. The CDR3 is 15 residues long. CDR3 nucleotide sequence: TGTGCCAGTAGTCGACTAGCGGGGTCTCAAGAGACCCAGTACTTC. Its protein product is CASSRLAGSQETQYF.

This clone turned up a few times. This chain uses TRBV27 with TRBJ1-6; 7 bases match TRBD1. Germline CDR1 and CDR2: MNHEY and SMNVEV (reference sequence). The CDR3 runs 16 residues. The junction had 7 bases not matched to a gene; V was cut back by 1 base and J by 7 bases. The CDR3 spells CASSLYTGEVNSPLHF. The CDR3 nucleotides are TGTGCCAGCAGTTTATACACAGGGGAGGTGAATTCACCCCTCCACTTT.

This clone was seen a handful of times. This rearrangement joins TRBV29-1 to TRBJ2-5; possible D gene TRBD2, 7 bases. The CDR3 runs 13 residues. CDR1 is SQVTM and CDR2 is ANQGSEA in the germline V gene. V lost 6 bases and J 5 bases, leaving 16 bases between the germline ends. The CDR3 DNA follows: TGCAGCGTCCATGCGGGGGCGCCGGAGACCCAGTACTTC. It translates to CSVHAGAPETQYF.

A few counts support this clone. The J gene is TRBJ1-2, the V gene TRBV4-3, with TRBD1 identical over 8 bases. V lost 4 bases, J lost 6 bases, and 4 bases stayed unmatched. Looked up from germline, CDR1 is LGHNA and CDR2 is YSLEER. This CDR3 is built from 13 residues. CDR3 protein: CASSLDRGDGYTF. In nucleotides, the CDR3 is TGCGCCAGCAGCCTAGACAGGGGAGATGGCTACACCTTC.

V is TRBV15 and J is TRBJ2-5; D is ambiguous. Trimming removed 2 bases from V and 2 bases from J, with 12 bases in between. The CDR3 has 15 residues. The V gene's germline CDR1 is LNHNV and CDR2 YYDKDF (reference sequence). The CDR3 coding sequence is TGTGCCACCAGCAGACTCACACTCACGCAAGAGACCCAGTACTTC. It is translated as CATSRLTLTQETQYF.

This clone was counted only a few times. The rearrangement uses TRBV2 and TRBJ2-1; D ambiguous. Germline-derived CDR1 and CDR2 are SNHLY and FYNNEI. Trimming cost V 2 bases and J 0 bases, with 8 bases left between them. The CDR3 consists of 15 residues. CDR3 sequence reads: CASSENFSSYNEQFF. For the CDR3, the DNA is TGTGCCAGCAGTGAAAACTTTAGCTCCTACAATGAGCAGTTCTTC.

This clone has only a few counts. The J gene is TRBJ2-7, the V gene TRBV29-1; D is tentatively TRBD1 or TRBD2 (5 bases each). Germline loops: CDR1 SQVTM, CDR2 ANQGSEA. The V and J ends lost 3 bases and 5 bases respectively, with 11 bases between them. The CDR3 runs to 12 residues. This chain's CDR3 is CSVEGDGNEQYF. Written as DNA, the CDR3 is TGCAGCGTTGAGGGGGACGGGAACGAGCAGTACTTC.

This clone has more than one count but fewer than ten. The V gene is TRBV23-1, the J gene TRBJ2-3, with TRBD2 matching 10 bases. TRBV23-1 is flagged as an ORF with uncertain function. The ends lost 8 bases at V and 6 bases at J; junction bases unmatched: 11. The CDR3 extends over 15 amino acids. CDR3 residues: CASAVLAGVADTQYF. The CDR3 DNA is TGCGCCAGCGCCGTGCTAGCGGGGGTTGCGGATACGCAGTATTTT.

Points on this clone: Relative to the germline gene, one junction end is altered; a read error may explain this. The rearrangement uses TRBV6-6 and TRBJ2-5, with D perhaps matching TRBD1 (5 bases). The CDR3 spans 14 residues. The V gene's germline CDR1 is MNHNY and CDR2 SVGAGI (reference sequence). The CDR3 loop is CASTYLTDQETQYF. Here the CDR3 DNA reads TGTGCCAGCACTTACCTGACAGATCAAGAGACCCAGTACTTC.

The gene calls are TRBV29-1 and TRBJ2-1; 12 nucleotides line up with TRBD2. Unmatched junction bases numbered 18, after V lost 7 bases and J lost 2 bases. The CDR3 is 19 residues long. Germline CDR1 SQVTM, CDR2 ANQGSEA. For the CDR3, the DNA is TGCAGCGCCAGAATAGGACTAGCGGGGAATTTGAAGGCCTACAATGAGCAGTTCTTC. This encodes CSARIGLAGNLKAYNEQFF.

The chain employs TRBV7-9 and TRBJ1-1, with 7 bases that match TRBD1. Germline-derived CDR1 and CDR2 are SEHNR and FQNEAQ (reference sequence). The V segment lost 3 bases and the J segment 7 bases; nucleotides outside the gene matches: 5. The CDR3 consists of 13 residues. The CDR3 reads CASSFGTVLEAFF. In DNA, the CDR3 is TGTGCCAGCAGCTTCGGGACAGTACTTGAAGCTTTCTTT. The variable domain in full, completed from reference TRBV7-9 and TRBJ1-1, reads DTGVSQNPRHKITKRGQNVTFRCDPISEHNRLYWYRQTLGQGPEFLTYFQNEAQLEKSRLLSDRFSAERPKGSFSTLEIQRTEQGDSAMYLCASSFGTVLEAFFGQGTRLTVV.

The V call is TRBV7-2, the J call TRBJ2-7; D possibly matches TRBD1 or TRBD2 (5 bases each). The germline V gene encodes CDR1 SGHTA and CDR2 FQGNSA. Trimming pared 5 bases from V and 0 bases from J, leaving 14 bases between. The CDR3 length is 15 residues. CDR3 residues: CASSPRSRGSYEQYF. The CDR3 DNA sequence: TGTGCCAGCAGCCCCCGATCGAGGGGCTCCTACGAGCAGTACTTC. Combining the CDR3 with reference TRBV7-2 and TRBJ2-7 gives the whole variable domain GAGVSQSPSNKVTEKGKDVELRCDPISGHTALYWYRQSLGQGLEFLIYFQGNSAPDKSGLPSDRFSAERTGGSVSTLTIQRTQQEDSAVYLCASSPRSRGSYEQYFGPGTRLTVT.